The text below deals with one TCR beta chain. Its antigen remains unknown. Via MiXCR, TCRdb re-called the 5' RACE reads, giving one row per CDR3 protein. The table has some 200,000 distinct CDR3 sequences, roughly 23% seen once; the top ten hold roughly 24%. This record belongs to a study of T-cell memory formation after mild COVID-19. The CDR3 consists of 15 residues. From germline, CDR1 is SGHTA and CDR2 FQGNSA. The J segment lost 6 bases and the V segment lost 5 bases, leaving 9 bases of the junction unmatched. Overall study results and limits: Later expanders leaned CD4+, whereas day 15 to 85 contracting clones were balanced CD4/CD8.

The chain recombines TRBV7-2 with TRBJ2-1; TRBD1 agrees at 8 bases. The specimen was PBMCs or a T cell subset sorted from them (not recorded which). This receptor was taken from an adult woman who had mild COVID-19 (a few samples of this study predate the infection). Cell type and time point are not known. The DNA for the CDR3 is TGTGCCAGCAGCCAGGGGGCACTCCTTGGCAATGAGCAGTTCTTC. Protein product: CASSQGALLGNEQFF.